This T cell receptor beta chain derives from a study of T cell clonality in common variable immunodeficiency. Study-wide findings and caveats: Fewer deletions and N-nucleotide insertions were reportedly seen in common variable immunodeficiency TCR beta sequences.

This clone appeared a few times. The antigen is undetermined. Clones were sequenced by immunoSEQ multiplex PCR, and TCRdb holds only the in-frame ones, with some missing. Reported are fewer than 30,000 clones, none seen only once; the ten largest carry around 30%. The receptor comes from a human donor with common variable immunodeficiency. The specimen was peripheral blood mononuclear cells.

The CDR3: CASSLGAGEAFF. The sequenced CDR3 bases are TGTGCCAGCAGCTTAGGGGCAGGTGAA. The chain links TRBV7-2 to TRBJ1-1, with unresolved D. The sequenced fragment ends 3 residues before the CDR3 boundary, so the rest is inferred from the germline J gene. Germline V gives CDR1 SGHTA, CDR2 FQGNSA. Trimming pared 1 base from V and 7 bases from J, leaving 7 bases between. The CDR3 spans 12 residues.